This T cell receptor beta chain was observed in a study of control samples from healthy donors and cancer patients. Generated by immunoSEQ multiplex PCR, the TCRdb table keeps only in-frame clones and is missing some. The sample gives 100,000 to 150,000 clones, 80% to 95% of which show up once; approximately 9% is in the top ten. Germline trimming cut 4 bases from V and 2 bases from J; bases unmatched to any gene: 7. The germline V gene encodes CDR1 SGHVS and CDR2 FNYEAQ. CDR3 size: 16 residues. This clone has just one count. The V gene is TRBV7-6, the J gene TRBJ2-3, with 9 positions matching TRBD2. The source material was blood. The sequence was obtained from a man between 18 and 29 years old in good health. As DNA, the CDR3 is TGTGCCAGCAGCTCAAAGCGGGGGGACTTCACAGATACGCAGTATTTT. It is translated as CASSSKRGDFTDTQYF. Filled out from reference TRBV7-6 and TRBJ2-3, the complete variable domain reads GAGVSQSPRYKVTKRGQDVALRCDPISGHVSLYWYRQALGQGPEFLTYFNYEAQQDKSGLPNDRFSAERPEGSISTLTIQRTEQRDSAMYRCASSSKRGDFTDTQYFGPGTRLTVL.